The T cell receptor (beta chain) under discussion was sequenced for a study of blood T cell repertoires in COVID-19. Looking at the study overall: Nucleic acid was either cDNA or gDNA, and it came from T cells, B-cell-depleted T cells, or PBMCs.

The germline gives CDR1 MNHEY, CDR2 SVGAGI. The CDR3 consists of 15 residues. Trimming removed 0 bases from V and 1 base from J, with 9 bases in between. Original analysis: Cell counts per sample came from amplifying reference gene primers. The data were produced by immunoSEQ multiplex PCR, yet TCRdb's version contains in-frame clones alone and is incomplete. The D gene and trimming were derived from the DNA, and the V and J assignments and clone size from that table. This sample carries 180,000 or so clones, approximately 84% of them seen once, and the ten largest clones take 4.5% to 5%. The clonotype comes from a woman of 80 years or more with acute or convalescent COVID-19. The chain is built from TRBV6-5 and TRBJ1-1, with D uncertain. The sample consisted of peripheral blood. CDR3 residues: CASSYSSFRNTEAFF. The CDR3 region has the DNA TGTGCCAGCAGTTACTCGTCTTTCCGGAACACTGAAGCTTTCTTT.